The source of this T cell receptor beta chain is a study of response to subunit inactivated influenza vaccine. TCRdb reprocessed the RT-PCR reads with MiXCR, giving one entry per CDR3 protein. The sample shows about 570,000 distinct CDR3 sequences, roughly 12% of them seen only once. The V end lost 3 bases, the J end lost 7 bases, and 10 bases lay between the germline ends. The CDR3 has 12 residues. CDR1 MDHEN and CDR2 SYDVKM come from the germline V gene. Separately, the same data were catalogued under a study of T cells expressing NK-cell markers. That work states: As the method of synthesis, 5'RACE template switching with UMIs yielded TCR beta cDNA.

The source of this sequence is a man over 45 who received an inactivated influenza vaccine. The chain joins TRBV28 to TRBJ2-7, with D unresolved. The sample here was PBMCs from blood, taken on the day of vaccination. CDR3 coding DNA: TGTGCCAGCAGTTTTCCGAGCAGGGAGCAGTACTTC. This gives the protein CASSFPSREQYF.